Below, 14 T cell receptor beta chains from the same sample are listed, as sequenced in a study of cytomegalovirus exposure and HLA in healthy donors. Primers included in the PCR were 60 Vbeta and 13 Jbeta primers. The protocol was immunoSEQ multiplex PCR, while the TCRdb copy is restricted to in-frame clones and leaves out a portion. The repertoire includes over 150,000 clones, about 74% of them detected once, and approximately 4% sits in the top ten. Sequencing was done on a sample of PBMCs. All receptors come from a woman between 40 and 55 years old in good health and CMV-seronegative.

The DNA of the CDR3 is TGTGCTAGCGCCTCGACTAGCGGGGTAGGAGAGACCCAGTACTTC. It is translated as CASASTSGVGETQYF. The chain has TRBV7-7 and TRBJ2-5; 11 positions agree with TRBD2. Germline CDR1 is SSHAT and CDR2 is FNYEAQ (reference sequence). This CDR3 region has 15 residues.

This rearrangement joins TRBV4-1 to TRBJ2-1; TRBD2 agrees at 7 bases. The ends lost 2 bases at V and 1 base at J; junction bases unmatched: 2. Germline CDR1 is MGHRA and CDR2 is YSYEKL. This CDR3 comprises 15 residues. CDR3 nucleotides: TGCGCCAGCAGCCAACCTAGCGGTTCCTACAATGAGCAGTTCTTC. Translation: CASSQPSGSYNEQFF.

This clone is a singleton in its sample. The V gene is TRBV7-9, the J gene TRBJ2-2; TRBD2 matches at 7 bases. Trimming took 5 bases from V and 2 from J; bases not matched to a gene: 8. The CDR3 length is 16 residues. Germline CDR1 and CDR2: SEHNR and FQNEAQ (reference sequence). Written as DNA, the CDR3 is TGTGCCAGCAGCCCCCAGGCTAGCGGTAACACCGGGGAGCTGTTTTTT. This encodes CASSPQASGNTGELFF.

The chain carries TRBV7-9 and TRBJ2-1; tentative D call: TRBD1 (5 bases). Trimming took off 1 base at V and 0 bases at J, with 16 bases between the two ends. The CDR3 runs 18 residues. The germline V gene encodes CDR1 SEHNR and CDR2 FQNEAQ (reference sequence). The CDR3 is CASSLGGGAGASYNEQFF. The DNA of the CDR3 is TGTGCCAGCAGCTTAGGAGGTGGGGCAGGAGCCTCCTACAATGAGCAGTTCTTC.

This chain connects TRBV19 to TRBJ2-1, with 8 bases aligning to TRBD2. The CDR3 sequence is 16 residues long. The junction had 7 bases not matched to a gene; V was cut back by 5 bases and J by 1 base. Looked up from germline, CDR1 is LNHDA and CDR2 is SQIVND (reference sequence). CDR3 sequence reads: CASSSLAGISYNEQFF. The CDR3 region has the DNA TGTGCCAGTAGTTCTTTAGCGGGGATTTCCTACAATGAGCAGTTCTTC.

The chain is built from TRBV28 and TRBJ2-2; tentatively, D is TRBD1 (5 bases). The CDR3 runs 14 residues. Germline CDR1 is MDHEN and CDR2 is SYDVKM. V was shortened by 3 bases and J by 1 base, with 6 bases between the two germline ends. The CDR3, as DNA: TGTGCCAGCAGTTTGGGGCAGAACACCGGGGAGCTGTTTTTT. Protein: CASSLGQNTGELFF.

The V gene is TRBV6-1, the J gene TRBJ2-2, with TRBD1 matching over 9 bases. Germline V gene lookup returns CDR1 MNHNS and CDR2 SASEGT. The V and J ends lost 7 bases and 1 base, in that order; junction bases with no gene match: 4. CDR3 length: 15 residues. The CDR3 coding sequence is TGTGCCAGCATACGGACAGGGGTGAACACCGGGGAGCTGTTTTTT. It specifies CASIRTGVNTGELFF.

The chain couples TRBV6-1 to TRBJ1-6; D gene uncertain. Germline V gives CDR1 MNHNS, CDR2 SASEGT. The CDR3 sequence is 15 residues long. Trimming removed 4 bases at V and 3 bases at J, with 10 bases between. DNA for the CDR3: TGTGCCAGCAGTGGTAGATATGACTATAATTCACCCCTCCACTTT. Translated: CASSGRYDYNSPLHF.

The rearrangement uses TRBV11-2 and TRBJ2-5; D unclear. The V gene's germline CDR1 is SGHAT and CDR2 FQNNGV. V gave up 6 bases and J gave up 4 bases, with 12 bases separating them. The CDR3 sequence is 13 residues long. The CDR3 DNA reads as TGTGCCAGCAGTCCTGACATCGGAGAGACCCAGTACTTC. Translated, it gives CASSPDIGETQYF. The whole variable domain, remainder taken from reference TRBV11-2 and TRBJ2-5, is EAGVAQSPRYKIIEKRQSVAFWCNPISGHATLYWYQQILGQGPKLLIQFQNNGVVDDSQLPKDRFSAERLKGVDSTLKIQPAKLEDSAVYLCASSPDIGETQYFGPGTRLLVL.

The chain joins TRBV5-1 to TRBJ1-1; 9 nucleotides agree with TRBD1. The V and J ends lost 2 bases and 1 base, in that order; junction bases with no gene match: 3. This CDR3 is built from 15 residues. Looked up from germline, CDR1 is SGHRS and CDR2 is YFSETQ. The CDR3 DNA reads TGCGCCAGCAGCTTCATGGACAGGGGGAACACTGAAGCTTTCTTT. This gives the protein CASSFMDRGNTEAFF.

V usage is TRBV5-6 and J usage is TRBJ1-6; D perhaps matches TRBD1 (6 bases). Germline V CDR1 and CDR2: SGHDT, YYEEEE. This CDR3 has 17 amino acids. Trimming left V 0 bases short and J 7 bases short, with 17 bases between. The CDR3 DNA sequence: TGTGCCAGCAGCTTGGGCCCTAGGGGGACCTTCAATTCACCCCTCCACTTT. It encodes CASSLGPRGTFNSPLHF.

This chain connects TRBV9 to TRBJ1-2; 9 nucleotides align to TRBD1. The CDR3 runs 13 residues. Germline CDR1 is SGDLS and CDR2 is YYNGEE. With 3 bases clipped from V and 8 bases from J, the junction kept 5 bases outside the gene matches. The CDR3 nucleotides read TGTGCCAGCAGCGGGGGGACAGGGTACGGCTACACCTTC. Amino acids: CASSGGTGYGYTF.

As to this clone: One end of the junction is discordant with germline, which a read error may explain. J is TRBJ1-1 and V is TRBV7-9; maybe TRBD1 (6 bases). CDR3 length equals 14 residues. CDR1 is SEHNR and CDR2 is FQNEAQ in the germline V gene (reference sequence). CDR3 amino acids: CSSSFGQGSTEAFF. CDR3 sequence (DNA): TGTTCCAGCAGCTTCGGGCAGGGGAGCACTGAAGCTTTCTTT. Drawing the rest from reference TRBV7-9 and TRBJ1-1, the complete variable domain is DTGVSQNPRHKITKRGQNVTFRCDPISEHNRLYWYRQTLGQGPEFLTYFQNEAQLEKSRLLSDRFSAERPKGSFSTLEIQRTEQGDSAMYLCSSSFGQGSTEAFFGQGTRLTVV.

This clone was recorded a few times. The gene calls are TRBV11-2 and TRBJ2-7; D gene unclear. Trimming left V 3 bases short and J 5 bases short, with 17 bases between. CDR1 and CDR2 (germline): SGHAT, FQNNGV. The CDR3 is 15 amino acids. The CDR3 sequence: CASSFLGNAGDEQYF. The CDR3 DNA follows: TGTGCCAGCAGCTTCCTAGGCAATGCTGGCGACGAGCAGTACTTC.